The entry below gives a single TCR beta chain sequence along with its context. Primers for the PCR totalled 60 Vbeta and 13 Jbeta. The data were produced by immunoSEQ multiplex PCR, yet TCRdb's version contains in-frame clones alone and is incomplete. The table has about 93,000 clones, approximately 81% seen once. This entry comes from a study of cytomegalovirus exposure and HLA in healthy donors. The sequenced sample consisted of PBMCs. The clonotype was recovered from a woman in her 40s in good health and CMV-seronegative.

The CDR3 loop reads CASSFLAGSDEQYF. CDR3 in DNA: TGTGCCAGCAGTTTTCTAGCGGGATCGGACGAGCAGTACTTC. V usage is TRBV27 and J usage is TRBJ2-7, with 9 bases matching TRBD2. The CDR3 contains 14 residues. CDR1 is MNHEY, CDR2 SMNVEV, per germline (reference sequence). The V segment lost 3 bases and the J segment 5 bases; nucleotides outside the gene matches: 5.